The 20 T cell receptor beta chains presented below share a single source sample, sequenced in a study of CXCR3-negative and CXCR3-positive naive CD8 T cells. Study-wide results and limits: CXCR3-expressing naive cells carried TRB CDR3s more hydrophobic than those of CXCR3-negative naive cells.

These receptors have no identified antigens. The TRB cDNA libraries were prepared by 5' RACE with UMI labels. TCRdb reworked the 5' RACE reads into one entry per CDR3 protein, no DNA. Listed are roughly 93,000 distinct CDR3 sequences; 0.9% to 1.2% falls within the top ten. Sequencing input: naive CXCR3+ CD8+ T cells from blood. The subset here: CD45RO-CCR7+CD27+CD95- naive CD8+ T cells expressing CXCR3 (TNR3+). The receptors here all came from a human donor in good health. Some clones in this sample may be carry-over from other donors' samples.

This chain connects TRBV6-2 or TRBV6-3 to TRBJ2-7. Per germline, CDR1 MNHEY and CDR2 SVGEGT. The CDR3 has 13 amino acids. CDR3 region: CASTSGDSYEQYF.

The V gene is TRBV27, the J gene TRBJ2-7; without DNA, the TCRdb call of TRBD1 cannot be checked. Per the germline V gene, CDR1 is MNHEY and CDR2 is SMNVEV (reference sequence). The CDR3 is made up of 14 amino acids. The CDR3 is CASKGGTVSYEQYF.

This CDR3 is CASSEAVGTSNQPQHF. The genes are TRBV2 and TRBJ1-5; TCRdb lists TRBD1, though no DNA is available to test this call. Looked up from germline, CDR1 is SNHLY and CDR2 is FYNNEI. The CDR3 spans 16 residues.

The J gene is TRBJ2-6, the V gene TRBV29-1; the D call of TRBD2 rests on TCRdb alone, since no DNA is present to check it. CDR1 is SQVTM, CDR2 ANQGSEA, per germline. The CDR3 consists of 14 residues. CDR3 amino acids: CSARLWDGANVLTF. Complete variable domain (other parts from reference TRBV29-1 and TRBJ2-6): SAVISQKPSRDICQRGTSLTIQCQVDSQVTMMFWYRQQPGQSLTLIATANQGSEATYESGFVIDKFPISRPNLTFSTLTVSNMSPEDSSIYLCSARLWDGANVLTFGAGSRLTVL.

This sequence joins TRBV20-1 and TRBJ2-7; TCRdb's D gene call, TRBD2, goes unchecked for lack of DNA. Germline values: CDR1 DFQATT, CDR2 SNEGSKA (reference sequence). There are 15 residues in the CDR3. Here the CDR3 reads CSARDPGTSGYEQYF.

The chain joins TRBV7-9 to TRBJ1-1. Germline CDR1 is SEHNR and CDR2 is FQNEAQ (reference sequence). The CDR3 is made up of 12 amino acids. CDR3 region: CASSLATTEAFF. Supplemented by reference TRBV7-9 and TRBJ1-1, the full variable domain reads DTGVSQNPRHKITKRGQNVTFRCDPISEHNRLYWYRQTLGQGPEFLTYFQNEAQLEKSRLLSDRFSAERPKGSFSTLEIQRTEQGDSAMYLCASSLATTEAFFGQGTRLTVV.

The chain links TRBV28 to TRBJ2-1; TCRdb's assignment of TRBD2 cannot be checked, as there is no DNA. CDR1 is MDHEN, CDR2 SYDVKM, per germline. This CDR3 comprises 18 residues. The CDR3: CASSLFLAGGQPYNEQLF.

V usage is TRBV6-5 and J usage is TRBJ2-5; as DNA is missing, the TRBD1 call by TCRdb cannot be tested. This CDR3 is built from 16 residues. Germline lookup yields CDR1 MNHEY and CDR2 SVGAGI. CDR3 region: CASSYSSRGLGETQYF.

This chain joins TRBV4-3 and TRBJ2-7; TCRdb reports TRBD2, a call that lacks DNA to check it against. Per the germline V gene, CDR1 is LGHNA and CDR2 is YSLEER. The CDR3 runs 16 residues. CDR3 in amino acids: CASSQEREGGSYEQYF.

This chain uses TRBV3-1 with TRBJ2-5; TCRdb selects TRBD1, and the lack of DNA leaves this call unchecked. Germline CDR1 LGHDT, CDR2 YNNKEL (reference sequence). The CDR3 is 13 residues long. The CDR3 region is CASSQATGETQYF.

V and J are TRBV7-2 and TRBJ2-1; TCRdb selects TRBD1, and the lack of DNA leaves this call unchecked. This CDR3 spans 18 amino acids. Germline loops: CDR1 SGHTA, CDR2 FQGNSA. CDR3 region: CASSLVAAPASSYNEQFF.

The chain has TRBV7-8 and TRBJ1-2; the TRBD1 assignment by TCRdb is unverifiable without DNA. The length of the CDR3 is 15 residues. Looked up from germline, CDR1 is SGHVS and CDR2 is FQNEAQ. The CDR3 sequence is CASSLVSDSIYGYTF.

This rearrangement joins TRBV7-3 to TRBJ2-7. Germline assignment: CDR1 SGHTA and CDR2 FQGTGA. This CDR3 is built from 14 residues. This CDR3 is CASSLLGNTYEQYF.

This chain uses TRBV13 with TRBJ2-7; TCRdb outputs TRBD1, but without DNA this stays unchecked. The CDR3 has 15 amino acids. Germline assignment: CDR1 PRHDT and CDR2 FYEKMQ (reference sequence). CDR3 sequence reads: CASSSSMGNRDEQYF.

The chain uses TRBV7-2 and TRBJ2-6; the TCRdb D gene call, TRBD1, has no DNA to confirm it. Germline V gene data show CDR1 as SGHTA and CDR2 as FQGNSA. This CDR3 spans 19 amino acids. The CDR3 loop reads CASSGAGSNLISGANVLTF. The full variable domain, with the rest looked up from reference TRBV7-2 and TRBJ2-6, is GAGVSQSPSNKVTEKGKDVELRCDPISGHTALYWYRQSLGQGLEFLIYFQGNSAPDKSGLPSDRFSAERTGGSVSTLTIQRTQQEDSAVYLCASSGAGSNLISGANVLTFGAGSRLTVL.

The chain is built from TRBV9 and TRBJ2-6. The CDR3 spans 16 residues. Germline CDR1 SGDLS, CDR2 YYNGEE. The CDR3 sequence is CASSDRGPSGANVLTF.

The chain recombines TRBV19 with TRBJ2-2; TCRdb reports TRBD2, a call that lacks DNA to check it against. The CDR3 length is 17 residues. Germline CDR1 is LNHDA and CDR2 is SQIVND (reference sequence). This CDR3 is CASSIRLAGANTGELFF.

The rearrangement uses TRBV6-4 and TRBJ2-3; TCRdb picks TRBD2, but there is no DNA to check that call. The CDR3 runs 14 residues. Germline CDR1 is MRHNA and CDR2 is SNTAGT. The CDR3 loop is CASSGGGATDTQYF.

This sequence joins TRBV12-3 or TRBV12-4 and TRBJ2-2; the TCRdb D gene call, TRBD1, has no DNA to confirm it. The CDR3 covers 18 residues. CDR3: CASSFPLTGTGNTGELFF.

Here the CDR3 reads CSVVVVATQYF. The chain joins TRBV29-1 to TRBJ2-3. The CDR3 is 11 residues long. CDR1 is SQVTM and CDR2 is ANQGSEA in the germline V gene.